Sequencing of this TCR beta chain was carried out in a study of cytomegalovirus exposure and HLA in healthy donors. Findings and caveats of the study: Accounts indicate the classifier identified cytomegalovirus status with strong specificity and sensitivity.

Concerning this clone itself: The antigen is not known.

Germline V gene data show CDR1 as MDHEN and CDR2 as SYDVKM. CDR3 length: 14 residues. Trimming left V 2 bases short and J 0 bases short, with 7 bases between. It was with 60 Vbeta and 13 Jbeta primers that the PCR ran. Generated by immunoSEQ multiplex PCR, the TCRdb table keeps only in-frame clones and is missing some. The table has 79,000 or so clones, under 85% seen once; the top ten hold roughly 16%. Sequences were obtained from PBMCs. V usage is TRBV28 and J usage is TRBJ1-1; D call uncertain. The TCR was taken from a woman aged 40 to 50 in good health and CMV-seropositive. CDR3 amino acids: CASSLGQLNTEAFF. DNA for the CDR3: TGTGCCAGCAGTTTAGGGCAACTGAACACTGAAGCTTTCTTT.